The T cell receptor (beta chain) described here comes from a study of blood T cell repertoires in COVID-19. Study summary: The study drew acute and convalescent COVID-19 samples from the United States, Italy and Spain. T cells, B-cell-depleted T cells, or PBMCs provided the cDNA or gDNA that served as material.

Original processing methods: Amplified reference gene primers provided the basis for estimating nucleated cell counts. Profiling relied on immunoSEQ multiplex PCR, and the TCRdb table lists in-frame clones only, not all of them. D and trimming were read from the DNA, whereas the V and J calls and clone size are those reported in that table. Here the sample spans about 49,000 clones, 80% to 90% being singletons. Sequenced sample: peripheral blood. This sequence originates from a woman aged 60-75 years with acute or convalescent COVID-19.

The CDR3 sequence is CASSLTVNSDTQYF. The CDR3 DNA sequence: TGTGCCAGCAGCTTAACCGTAAATTCTGATACGCAGTATTTT. J is TRBJ2-3 and V is TRBV7-3; no firm D call. Germline assignment: CDR1 SGHTA and CDR2 FQGTGA. V dropped 0 bases and J dropped 6 bases, with 10 bases sitting between them. The CDR3 is made up of 14 amino acids.